The rows below give T cell receptor beta chains drawn from one sample of a study of Ad26.COV2.S vaccination and SARS-CoV-2 variants. Measured with immunoSEQ multiplex PCR; TCRdb has only the in-frame clones, and not every one. The table has under 400,000 clones, roughly 87% seen once. The input for sequencing was peripheral blood, taken in a trial of Ad26.COV2.S vaccine versus placebo. Receptors originate from a person aged 18 to 59 who received the Ad26.COV2.S COVID-19 vaccine or a placebo. The CDR3 runs from the conserved cysteine through the conserved F or W. The D gene is left open where the match is weak. Clone size appears in some rows only: once, few, many, or a class for an expanded clone.

D	V	size	length	J	DNA	CDR3
TRBD2	TRBV5-1	few	16	TRBJ2-1	TGCGCCAGCAGCTTGGGAGGGACTAGCGGTGCCCAGGGGCAGTTCTTC	CASSLGGTSGAQGQFF
NA	TRBV2	NA	14	TRBJ2-7	TGTGCCAGCAGTGCGGGCAGCCGCGCCTACGAGCAGTACTTC	CASSAGSRAYEQYF
NA	TRBV29-1	NA	13	TRBJ1-2	TGCAGCGTTGGAGTCCTGTGGGGCGGGGGCTACACCTTC	CSVGVLWGGGYTF
TRBD1	TRBV5-4	NA	15	TRBJ1-6	TGTGCCAGCAGCCTCCGGACAGGGGGAGATTCACCCCTCCACTTT	CASSLRTGGDSPLHF
NA	TRBV9	NA	12	TRBJ1-2	TGTGCCAGCAGAGGGGTGCCCTATGGCTACACCTTC	CASRGVPYGYTF
NA	TRBV6-6	NA	16	TRBJ2-7	TGTGCCAGCAGTTACTCGCTGGGGATCCCCTCCTACGAGCAGTACTTC	CASSYSLGIPSYEQYF
NA	TRBV6-5	once	13	TRBJ2-7	TGTGCCAGTTGGGCCGGGGGAACCTACGAGCAGTACTTC	CASWAGGTYEQYF
NA	TRBV30	NA	15	TRBJ2-3	TGTGCCTGGAGTCTCCTCGGGGTACCCACAGATACGCAGTATTTT	CAWSLLGVPTDTQYF
TRBD1	TRBV30	few	14	TRBJ1-6	TGTGCCTGGAGCCCGGACAGGGGCTATTCACCCCTCCACTTT	CAWSPDRGYSPLHF
NA	TRBV3-1/TRBV3-2	NA	14	TRBJ2-7	TGTGCCAGCAGCCCCATCTGGCCTACCTACGAGCAGTACTTC	CASSPIWPTYEQYF